This is a list of T cell receptor beta chains from one sample in a study of blood T cell repertoires in COVID-19. Here immunoSEQ multiplex PCR was the method, and the copy in TCRdb shows in-frame clones only, minus some. The sample lists fewer than 95,000 clones; approximately 86% were seen once. Sequencing was done on a sample of peripheral blood. The source of these receptors is a woman older than 75 with acute or convalescent COVID-19. CDR3s include the opening cysteine and the closing phenylalanine or tryptophan. Fields, in order: V gene, J gene, clone size, D gene, CDR3 protein, CDR3 DNA. A D gene is named only where the DNA matches it firmly. Clone size is shown for a subset of rows, as once, few, many or a class of expanded clone.

v_call: TRBV10-1; j_call: TRBJ1-1; clone_size: NA; d_call: NA; cdr3_aa: CASSGQVNTEAFF; cdr3_nt: TGCGCCAGCAGTGGACAGGTTAACACTGAAGCTTTCTTT
v_call: TRBV30; j_call: TRBJ1-6; clone_size: NA; d_call: TRBD1; cdr3_aa: CACQGASSPLHF; cdr3_nt: TGTGCCTGTCAGGGGGCGTCTTCACCCCTCCACTTT
v_call: TRBV7-9; j_call: TRBJ1-1; clone_size: few; d_call: TRBD1; cdr3_aa: CASSFPSGTGGWNTEAFF; cdr3_nt: TGTGCCAGCAGCTTTCCCTCGGGGACAGGGGGTTGGAACACTGAAGCTTTCTTT
v_call: TRBV5-6; j_call: TRBJ2-5; clone_size: NA; d_call: TRBD2; cdr3_aa: CASSTRSGMRETQYF; cdr3_nt: TGTGCCAGCAGCACTCGGAGCGGGATGCGAGAGACCCAGTACTTC
v_call: TRBV27; j_call: TRBJ1-1; clone_size: NA; d_call: NA; cdr3_aa: CASSFGNKLNTEAFF; cdr3_nt: TGTGCCAGCAGTTTCGGGAACAAGCTGAACACTGAAGCTTTCTTT
v_call: TRBV3-1/TRBV3-2; j_call: TRBJ2-7; clone_size: few; d_call: NA; cdr3_aa: CASSHRGGSEQYF; cdr3_nt: TGTGCCAGCAGCCACAGGGGAGGGAGCGAGCAGTACTTC
v_call: TRBV7-2; j_call: TRBJ2-1; clone_size: NA; d_call: TRBD2; cdr3_aa: CASSQGTNANEQFF; cdr3_nt: TGTGCCAGCAGCCAAGGGACTAACGCGAATGAGCAGTTCTTC
v_call: TRBV7-2; j_call: TRBJ2-3; clone_size: NA; d_call: NA; cdr3_aa: CASSPAGSRDTQYF; cdr3_nt: TGTGCCAGCAGCCCCGCCGGGTCTAGGGATACGCAGTATTTT
v_call: TRBV2; j_call: TRBJ1-2; clone_size: NA; d_call: NA; cdr3_aa: CASNGDLLLFGYTF; cdr3_nt: TGTGCCAGCAATGGAGATCTTCTGCTGTTTGGCTACACCTTC
v_call: TRBV11-2; j_call: TRBJ2-5; clone_size: NA; d_call: TRBD2; cdr3_aa: CASSLGTSGRGETQYF; cdr3_nt: TGTGCCAGCAGCCTAGGGACTAGCGGGAGAGGAGAGACCCAGTACTTC
v_call: TRBV6-5; j_call: TRBJ2-5; clone_size: NA; d_call: TRBD2; cdr3_aa: CASSFSGTSGAGTQYF; cdr3_nt: TGTGCCAGCAGTTTTTCCGGGACTAGCGGGGCAGGGACCCAGTACTTC
v_call: TRBV19; j_call: TRBJ2-2; clone_size: NA; d_call: NA; cdr3_aa: CASSSRVNTGELFF; cdr3_nt: TGTGCCAGTAGTAGTCGGGTCAACACCGGGGAGCTGTTTTTT
v_call: TRBV5-5; j_call: TRBJ2-5; clone_size: NA; d_call: NA; cdr3_aa: CASSPHSQETQYF; cdr3_nt: TGTGCCAGCAGCCCCCACAGCCAAGAGACCCAGTACTTC
v_call: TRBV11-2; j_call: TRBJ1-2; clone_size: NA; d_call: TRBD1; cdr3_aa: CASSLDRGYGYTF; cdr3_nt: TGTGCCAGCAGCTTGGACAGGGGCTATGGCTACACCTTC
v_call: TRBV6-6; j_call: TRBJ2-2; clone_size: once; d_call: NA; cdr3_aa: CASRVANRDTGELFF; cdr3_nt: TGTGCCAGCAGGGTAGCCAATCGGGACACCGGGGAGCTGTTTTTT
v_call: TRBV18; j_call: TRBJ1-1; clone_size: NA; d_call: TRBD1; cdr3_aa: CASSPGTGANTEAFF; cdr3_nt: TGTGCCAGCTCACCCGGGACAGGGGCAAACACTGAAGCTTTCTTT
v_call: TRBV5-6; j_call: TRBJ2-1; clone_size: few; d_call: NA; cdr3_aa: CASSPRLNLNNEQFF; cdr3_nt: TGTGCCAGCAGCCCTAGACTCAACCTAAACAATGAGCAGTTCTTC
v_call: TRBV7-2; j_call: TRBJ2-3; clone_size: NA; d_call: TRBD2; cdr3_aa: CASSLAGSGSVRDTQYF; cdr3_nt: TGTGCCAGCAGCTTAGCAGGTAGCGGGAGTGTCAGAGATACGCAGTATTTT
v_call: TRBV4-1; j_call: TRBJ1-6; clone_size: NA; d_call: NA; cdr3_aa: CASSQEQYNSPLHF; cdr3_nt: TGCGCCAGCAGCCAAGAGCAGTATAATTCACCCCTCCACTTT
v_call: TRBV5-4; j_call: TRBJ1-1; clone_size: once; d_call: NA; cdr3_aa: CASSKGDGWEAFF; cdr3_nt: TGTGCCAGCAGTAAGGGAGACGGGTGGGAAGCTTTCTTT
v_call: TRBV6-5; j_call: TRBJ1-1; clone_size: NA; d_call: TRBD1; cdr3_aa: CASLRGGFGNTEAFF; cdr3_nt: TGTGCCAGCCTAAGAGGGGGCTTTGGGAACACTGAAGCTTTCTTT
v_call: TRBV9; j_call: TRBJ1-1; clone_size: NA; d_call: NA; cdr3_aa: CASSATWNTEAFF; cdr3_nt: TGTGCCAGCAGCGCTACTTGGAACACTGAAGCTTTCTTT
v_call: TRBV11-3; j_call: TRBJ2-3; clone_size: once; d_call: NA; cdr3_aa: CASSLGVGGTDTQYF; cdr3_nt: TGTGCCAGCAGCTTAGGAGTCGGAGGCACAGATACGCAGTATTTT
v_call: TRBV9; j_call: TRBJ1-1; clone_size: NA; d_call: TRBD1; cdr3_aa: CASSVAPGGITEAFF; cdr3_nt: TGTGCCAGCAGCGTAGCGCCAGGGGGCATAACTGAAGCTTTCTTT
v_call: TRBV5-1; j_call: TRBJ2-2; clone_size: NA; d_call: TRBD1; cdr3_aa: CASSSDRGDTGELFF; cdr3_nt: TGCGCCAGCAGCTCAGACAGGGGGGACACCGGGGAGCTGTTTTTT
v_call: TRBV13; j_call: TRBJ2-7; clone_size: NA; d_call: TRBD2; cdr3_aa: CASSRLAGDREQYF; cdr3_nt: TGTGCCAGCAGCCGACTAGCGGGCGACAGGGAGCAGTACTTC
v_call: TRBV19; j_call: TRBJ2-7; clone_size: NA; d_call: NA; cdr3_aa: CASSRYGNGGYEQYF; cdr3_nt: TGTGCCAGTAGTAGGTATGGAAACGGAGGCTACGAGCAGTACTTC
v_call: TRBV29-1; j_call: TRBJ2-3; clone_size: NA; d_call: NA; cdr3_aa: CSFGPHRTDTQYF; cdr3_nt: TGCAGTTTTGGCCCCCATCGCACAGATACGCAGTATTTT
v_call: TRBV5-1; j_call: TRBJ1-3; clone_size: NA; d_call: NA; cdr3_aa: CASSPDGGSGNTIYF; cdr3_nt: TGCGCCAGCAGCCCCGACGGGGGCTCTGGAAACACCATATATTTT
v_call: TRBV19; j_call: TRBJ2-1; clone_size: once; d_call: NA; cdr3_aa: CASKRHGTSEQFF; cdr3_nt: TGTGCCAGTAAGAGGCACGGGACAAGTGAGCAGTTCTTC
v_call: TRBV11-2; j_call: TRBJ2-3; clone_size: NA; d_call: TRBD2; cdr3_aa: CASSLAGLTTSGRSDTQYF; cdr3_nt: TGTGCCAGCAGCTTAGCTGGGCTAACCACTAGCGGGAGGTCAGATACGCAGTATTTT
v_call: TRBV27; j_call: TRBJ2-1; clone_size: few; d_call: TRBD1; cdr3_aa: CASSLGRGRFNEQFF; cdr3_nt: TGTGCCAGCAGTTTGGGCAGGGGGCGTTTCAATGAGCAGTTCTTC
v_call: TRBV5-1; j_call: TRBJ2-1; clone_size: NA; d_call: TRBD2; cdr3_aa: CASSEEPGLAYEQFF; cdr3_nt: TGCGCCAGCAGCGAAGAACCGGGACTAGCGTATGAGCAGTTCTTC
v_call: TRBV2; j_call: TRBJ2-1; clone_size: once; d_call: NA; cdr3_aa: CASSDAPGGYNEQFF; cdr3_nt: TGTGCCAGCAGTGATGCCCCCGGCGGGTACAATGAGCAGTTCTTC
v_call: TRBV3-1/TRBV3-2; j_call: TRBJ2-3; clone_size: few; d_call: TRBD2; cdr3_aa: CASSPLLAGGNTQYF; cdr3_nt: TGTGCCAGCAGCCCCCTACTAGCGGGGGGAAATACGCAGTATTTT
v_call: TRBV9; j_call: TRBJ2-5; clone_size: once; d_call: TRBD2; cdr3_aa: CASSLGDGASGSGWQETQYF; cdr3_nt: TGTGCCAGCAGCTTAGGAGACGGTGCTAGCGGGAGTGGGTGGCAAGAGACCCAGTACTTC
v_call: TRBV6-5; j_call: TRBJ2-1; clone_size: NA; d_call: NA; cdr3_aa: CASSPASLNNEQFF; cdr3_nt: TGTGCCAGCAGTCCAGCGTCCCTCAACAATGAGCAGTTCTTC
v_call: TRBV3-1/TRBV3-2; j_call: TRBJ1-6; clone_size: once; d_call: TRBD1; cdr3_aa: CASSHPRGKGPLHF; cdr3_nt: TGTGCCAGCAGCCACCCCAGGGGGAAGGGACCCCTCCACTTT
v_call: TRBV9; j_call: TRBJ2-6; clone_size: NA; d_call: NA; cdr3_aa: CASSVGYRDKPSGANVLTF; cdr3_nt: TGTGCCAGCAGCGTAGGATACAGGGACAAGCCCTCTGGGGCCAACGTCCTGACTTTC
v_call: TRBV5-5; j_call: TRBJ2-1; clone_size: NA; d_call: TRBD2; cdr3_aa: CASSSIPSGGDEQFF; cdr3_nt: TGTGCCAGCAGCTCAATTCCTAGCGGGGGGGATGAGCAGTTCTTC
v_call: TRBV11-2; j_call: TRBJ1-1; clone_size: NA; d_call: NA; cdr3_aa: CASSLQVTTEAFF; cdr3_nt: TGTGCCAGCAGCTTACAGGTGACGACTGAAGCTTTCTTT
v_call: TRBV5-1; j_call: TRBJ1-2; clone_size: NA; d_call: TRBD1; cdr3_aa: CASSSRTGANYGYTF; cdr3_nt: TGCGCCAGCAGCTCCCGGACAGGAGCTAACTATGGCTACACCTTC
v_call: TRBV3-1/TRBV3-2; j_call: TRBJ2-7; clone_size: NA; d_call: TRBD2; cdr3_aa: CASSQEWTSGNVQYF; cdr3_nt: TGTGCCAGCAGCCAAGAGTGGACTAGCGGGAATGTGCAGTACTTC
v_call: TRBV15; j_call: TRBJ2-1; clone_size: NA; d_call: TRBD2; cdr3_aa: CATSRPQTSANEQFF; cdr3_nt: TGTGCCACCAGCAGACCTCAGACTAGCGCTAATGAGCAGTTCTTC
v_call: TRBV5-5; j_call: TRBJ1-2; clone_size: NA; d_call: TRBD1; cdr3_aa: CASSFRTGDAFYGYTF; cdr3_nt: TGTGCCAGCAGCTTTCGGACAGGAGACGCCTTCTATGGCTACACCTTC
v_call: TRBV14; j_call: TRBJ2-1; clone_size: NA; d_call: NA; cdr3_aa: CASSQSRPGVIAISSYNEQFF; cdr3_nt: TGTGCCAGCAGCCAATCCCGCCCCGGAGTTATAGCGATTAGCTCCTACAATGAGCAGTTCTTC
v_call: TRBV14; j_call: TRBJ1-2; clone_size: NA; d_call: TRBD1; cdr3_aa: CASSQRGPGQGAWYGYTF; cdr3_nt: TGTGCCAGCAGCCAGAGGGGACCCGGACAGGGGGCATGGTATGGCTACACCTTC
v_call: TRBV19; j_call: TRBJ1-4; clone_size: NA; d_call: NA; cdr3_aa: CASSIRGTNEKLFF; cdr3_nt: TGTGCCAGTAGTATAAGGGGAACTAATGAAAAACTGTTTTTT
v_call: TRBV10-3; j_call: TRBJ2-7; clone_size: NA; d_call: NA; cdr3_aa: CAISELYEQYF; cdr3_nt: TGTGCCATCAGTGAACTCTACGAGCAGTACTTC
v_call: TRBV5-1; j_call: TRBJ2-3; clone_size: NA; d_call: TRBD2; cdr3_aa: CASSRAGPSTDTQYF; cdr3_nt: TGCGCCAGCAGCCGAGCGGGACCCAGCACAGATACGCAGTATTTT
v_call: TRBV25-1; j_call: TRBJ2-1; clone_size: NA; d_call: TRBD1; cdr3_aa: CASSESGQGAYNEQFF; cdr3_nt: TGTGCCAGCAGTGAATCAGGACAGGGCGCCTACAATGAGCAGTTCTTC